The 16 T cell receptor beta chains below were found in one sample sequenced in a study of T cell responses to AZD1222 COVID-19 vaccine. The protocol was immunoSEQ multiplex PCR, while the TCRdb copy is restricted to in-frame clones and leaves out a portion. The table includes 100,000 to 150,000 clones, about 90% detected once. This material consisted of peripheral blood, taken on day 0 of MenACWY control vaccination. The receptors derive from an adult in good health.

This clone was seen only a few times. The chain links TRBV10-3 to TRBJ2-2; D is uncertain. The CDR3 spans 11 residues. CDR1 and CDR2 from the germline V gene are ENHRY and SYGVKD. With 10 bases removed from V and 7 bases from J, the gap between germline ends came to 10 bases. This CDR3 reads CASVGNGELFF. The CDR3 region has the DNA TGTGCCAGCGTGGGTAACGGGGAGCTGTTTTTT.

The V gene is TRBV20-1, the J gene TRBJ2-7, with no clear D. CDR1 is DFQATT, CDR2 SNEGSKA, per germline (reference sequence). V was shortened by 3 bases and J by 3 bases, with 18 bases between the two germline ends. The CDR3 covers 15 residues. The CDR3 protein is CSASSPARSYYEQYV. CDR3 in DNA: TGCAGTGCTAGTTCCCCGGCCCGGAGCTACTACGAGCAGTACGTC.

The chain combines TRBV12-5 with TRBJ1-6, with a weak D call TRBD1 (6 bases). The CDR3 loop spans 15 amino acids. The germline gives CDR1 LGHNT, CDR2 FRNRAP. Trimming removed 7 bases from V and 6 bases from J, with 16 bases in between. Here the CDR3 reads CASDVRGTANSPLHF. CDR3 DNA sequence: TGTGCTAGTGATGTGAGGGGGACCGCTAATTCACCCCTCCACTTT. The full variable domain, its missing parts supplied by reference TRBV12-5 and TRBJ1-6, is DARVTQTPRHKVTEMGQEVTMRCQPILGHNTVFWYRQTMMQGLELLAYFRNRAPLDDSGMPKDRFSAEMPDATLATLKIQPSEPRDSAVYFCASDVRGTANSPLHFGNGTRLTVT.

Here the CDR3 reads CASSGDSRAKNIQYF. CDR3 DNA sequence: TGTGCCAGCAGTGGGGACAGTCGCGCCAAAAACATTCAGTACTTC. This sequence joins TRBV2 and TRBJ2-4; 7 bases are shared with TRBD1. CDR1 and CDR2 from the germline V gene are SNHLY and FYNNEI. This CDR3 comprises 15 residues. Trimming removed 4 bases from V and 1 base from J; junction bases left unmatched: 4.

Notes on this clone: The same CDR3 is also encoded by other DNA sequences in this sample. J is TRBJ2-3 and V is TRBV10-1; TRBD1 aligns across 10 bases. Looked up from germline, CDR1 is WNHNN and CDR2 is SYGVQD (reference sequence). Germline trimming cut 3 bases from V and 3 bases from J; bases unmatched to any gene: 3. This CDR3 contains 15 residues. CDR3 amino acids: CASSDRTGGTDTQYF. The DNA for the CDR3 is TGCGCCAGCAGTGATCGGACAGGGGGAACAGATACGCAGTATTTT.

The chain couples TRBV20-1 to TRBJ1-2; no firm D call. Germline V gene sequence: CDR1 DFQATT, CDR2 SNEGSKA (reference sequence). The CDR3 is 11 amino acids. The chain's CDR3 is CSVRSSYGYTF. The DNA of the CDR3 is TGCAGCGTGAGATCCTCCTATGGCTACACCTTC.

CDR3 sequence (DNA): TGTGCCAGCAGTTTATTGCAGGGAAGATTTGGCTACACCTTC. Protein sequence: CASSLLQGRFGYTF. This chain joins TRBV28 and TRBJ1-2; weak D call: TRBD1 (5 bases). CDR1 MDHEN and CDR2 SYDVKM come from the germline V gene. V dropped 1 base and J dropped 7 bases, with 13 bases sitting between them. CDR3 size: 14 residues.

The V and J genes are TRBV4-1 and TRBJ1-2, with a tentative D call TRBD1 (5 bases). The CDR3 sequence is 16 residues long. Trimming took 4 bases from V and 2 from J, leaving 17 bases between them. The V gene's germline CDR1 is MGHRA and CDR2 YSYEKL. This chain's CDR3 is CASSRMNQGGNYGYTF. For the CDR3, the DNA is TGCGCCAGCAGCCGCATGAACCAGGGAGGCAACTATGGCTACACCTTC.

The genes are TRBV19 and TRBJ1-4; D not resolved. The germline V gene encodes CDR1 LNHDA and CDR2 SQIVND (reference sequence). The length of the CDR3 is 15 residues. Trimming cost V 6 bases and J 1 base, with 12 bases left between them. The CDR3 DNA follows: TGTGCCAGTAGCCCAGAAGACCTAACTAATGAAAAACTGTTTTTT. Translating gives CASSPEDLTNEKLFF.

The gene calls are TRBV2 and TRBJ2-3; D gene uncertain. CDR1 and CDR2 from the germline V gene are SNHLY and FYNNEI. The V end lost 7 bases, the J end lost 2 bases, and 13 bases lay between the germline ends. CDR3 length: 14 amino acids. The CDR3 loop is CASTRSGATDTQYF. The CDR3 DNA follows: TGTGCCAGCACACGCTCGGGTGCCACAGATACGCAGTATTTT.

The genes are TRBV6-1 and TRBJ1-2, with D hard to call. Germline values: CDR1 MNHNS, CDR2 SASEGT. The CDR3 extends over 14 amino acids. Trimming pared 7 bases from V and 2 bases from J, leaving 14 bases between. The CDR3, as DNA: TGTGCCAGCATCCTTGGACCGGGCAACTATGGCTACACCTTC. Its protein product is CASILGPGNYGYTF.

This sequence joins TRBV6-6 and TRBJ1-3; D is unclear. Germline CDR1 reads MNHNY; CDR2 reads SVGAGI (reference sequence). The V and J ends lost 4 bases and 0 bases respectively, with 10 bases between them. The CDR3 contains 15 residues. CDR3 in DNA: TGTGCCAGCAGTTTTGGCAGTAGCTCTGGAAACACCATATATTTT. It specifies CASSFGSSSGNTIYF.

This chain connects TRBV5-4 to TRBJ2-5, with TRBD2 matching 9 bases. Germline V gene data show CDR1 as SGHNT and CDR2 as YYREEE (reference sequence). V lost 7 bases and J lost 5; bases outside the gene matches: 9. This CDR3 has 14 residues. The CDR3 sequence is CASWMRGGGETQYF. The DNA of the CDR3 is TGTGCCAGCTGGATGCGGGGGGGCGGGGAGACCCAGTACTTC.

The V and J genes are TRBV6-1 and TRBJ2-7; 8 positions match TRBD1. V was pared by 1 base and J by 2 bases, with 4 bases of the junction left unmatched. The CDR3 is made up of 15 amino acids. Looked up from germline, CDR1 is MNHNS and CDR2 is SASEGT. The CDR3 reads CASSEGTGSPYEQYF. CDR3 sequence (DNA): TGTGCCAGCAGTGAAGGGACAGGGTCCCCCTACGAGCAGTACTTC.

V gene TRBV7-9 combines with J gene TRBJ1-6; D might be TRBD1 (5 bases). V gave up 1 base and J gave up 6 bases, with 13 bases separating them. The length of the CDR3 is 16 residues. Germline CDR1 reads SEHNR; CDR2 reads FQNEAQ (reference sequence). CDR3 sequence: CASSLVVGAPNSPLHF. The CDR3, as DNA: TGTGCCAGCAGCTTAGTGGTCGGGGCCCCTAATTCACCCCTCCACTTT.

The chain carries TRBV5-6 and TRBJ2-4; the match to TRBD1 covers 7 bases. CDR3 length equals 14 residues. In germline, CDR1 is SGHDT, CDR2 YYEEEE. V lost 5 bases, J lost 3 bases, and 5 bases stayed unmatched. The CDR3, as DNA: TGTGCCAGCAGGCGAGCAGGGGGCAAAAACATTCAGTACTTC. Translation gives CASRRAGGKNIQYF. Based on the CDR3 plus reference TRBV5-6 and TRBJ2-4, the full variable domain is DAGVTQSPTHLIKTRGQQVTLRCSPKSGHDTVSWYQQALGQGPQFIFQYYEEEERQRGNFPDRFSGHQFPNYSSELNVNALLLGDSALYLCASRRAGGKNIQYFGAGTRLSVL.